These 29 T cell receptor beta chains were sequenced from one sample in a study of T cell changes during pregnancy in multiple sclerosis (dated by TCRdb to 2018 to 2020). Library preparation was by the immunoSEQ multiplex PCR assay. TCRdb took this table from immuneACCESS and kept in-frame rearrangements with V and J called. Such tables lack part of the clones; where checked against another copy, unresolved V genes explain under half of the gap, and the rest is unexplained. For this sample the table gives around 97,000 clones, of which roughly nine tenths were detected only once. In total, the top ten clones hold about 0.89% of the sample. The input for sequencing was peripheral blood, taken after pregnancy. The receptors originated from a female donor with multiple sclerosis, enrolled in a pregnancy study.

The V call is TRBV19, the J call TRBJ2-2, with 9 bases aligning to TRBD1. The germline V gene has CDR1 LNHDA and CDR2 SQIVND (reference sequence). The CDR3 runs to 15 residues. V lost 6 bases and J lost 7; bases outside the gene matches: 9. CDR3 sequence: CASSLGTGSGGELFF. For the CDR3, the DNA is TGTGCCAGTAGCCTTGGGACAGGGTCTGGCGGGGAGCTGTTTTTT. The variable domain in full, with the rest retrieved from reference TRBV19 and TRBJ2-2, is DGGITQSPKYLFRKEGQNVTLSCEQNLNHDAMYWYRQDPGQGLRLIYYSQIVNDFQKGDIAEGYSVSREKKESFPLTVTSAQKNPTAFYLCASSLGTGSGGELFFGEGSRLTVL.

V gene TRBV6-5 combines with J gene TRBJ2-1; 14 bases match TRBD2. The CDR3 is made up of 15 amino acids. J lost 7 bases, V lost 5 bases, and 4 bases had no gene match. CDR1 is MNHEY and CDR2 is SVGAGI in the germline V gene. The CDR3 nucleotides read TGTGCCAGCAGTCGACTAGCGGGGGGGGTTAATGAGCAGTTCTTC. The encoded protein is CASSRLAGGVNEQFF.

This chain connects TRBV28 to TRBJ1-1; TRBD1 matches 8 bases. Germline-derived CDR1 and CDR2 are MDHEN and SYDVKM. J was trimmed by 3 bases and V by 4 bases; bases with no gene match: 13. The length of the CDR3 is 17 residues. CDR3 nucleotide sequence: TGTGCCAGCAGTTCGGCTCAGGGGGCATGGGAGTACACTGAAGCTTTCTTT. Protein sequence: CASSSAQGAWEYTEAFF.

The chain has TRBV5-1 and TRBJ2-3; D remains unclear. The CDR3 consists of 14 residues. The germline gives CDR1 SGHRS, CDR2 YFSETQ. Trimming removed 0 bases from V and 0 bases from J, with 5 bases in between. The CDR3 spells CASSLALSTDTQYF. The CDR3, as DNA: TGCGCCAGCAGCTTGGCCCTAAGCACAGATACGCAGTATTTT.

The chain has TRBV9 and TRBJ2-2; 10 positions agree with TRBD2. Germline values: CDR1 SGDLS, CDR2 YYNGEE. The CDR3 covers 16 residues. V shed 3 bases, J shed 4 bases, and the junction held 6 bases outside the gene matches. CDR3 DNA sequence: TGTGCCAGCAGCGCTAGCGGGGGAGCGGCCACCGGGGAGCTGTTTTTT. Its translation is CASSASGGAATGELFF.

The DNA for the CDR3 is TGTGCCAGCAGTCCAGAATACAATGAGCAGTTCTTC. This encodes CASSPEYNEQFF. The chain employs TRBV14 and TRBJ2-1; unclear D gene. Germline V gene data show CDR1 as SGHDN and CDR2 as FVKESK. The CDR3 extends over 12 amino acids. Between the trimmed V and J ends, which lost 6 bases and 4 bases, there was a span of 7 bases.

About this clone itself: Other nucleotide sequences in the sample specify the same CDR3. V and J are TRBV29-1 and TRBJ2-3, with D perhaps matching TRBD1 (6 bases). Germline values: CDR1 SQVTM, CDR2 ANQGSEA. This CDR3 region has 12 residues. V lost 2 bases, J lost 3 bases, and 6 bases lay in between. Here the CDR3 DNA reads TGCAGCGTTGAACAGGGGACAGATACGCAGTATTTT. The encoded protein is CSVEQGTDTQYF.

The rearrangement links TRBV4-3 to TRBJ2-1; D unclear. Germline values: CDR1 LGHNA, CDR2 YSLEER. This CDR3 has 14 residues. Trimming left V 1 base short and J 4 bases short, with 8 bases between. This CDR3 reads CASSQGVAYNEQFF. DNA of the CDR3: TGCGCCAGCAGCCAAGGAGTTGCTTACAATGAGCAGTTCTTC.

This chain connects TRBV7-2 to TRBJ2-1; 9 bases line up with TRBD2. The CDR3 is made up of 15 amino acids. V lost 5 bases to trimming and J lost 4 bases; unmatched junction nucleotides: 6. Germline CDR1 SGHTA, CDR2 FQGNSA. This CDR3 reads CASSQTSGAYNEQFF. CDR3 sequence (DNA): TGTGCCAGCAGCCAGACTAGCGGAGCTTACAATGAGCAGTTCTTC.

The chain couples TRBV29-1 to TRBJ2-7; possible D gene TRBD1, 6 bases. The V gene lost 6 bases and the J gene lost 1 base, with 7 bases spanning the gap. The CDR3 extends over 11 amino acids. Germline V gives CDR1 SQVTM, CDR2 ANQGSEA. CDR3 amino acids: CSVQGSYEQYF. CDR3 coding DNA: TGCAGCGTACAGGGTTCCTACGAGCAGTACTTC.

The gene calls are TRBV15 and TRBJ2-7; D call uncertain. CDR3 length equals 14 residues. CDR1 is LNHNV and CDR2 is YYDKDF in the germline V gene (reference sequence). The V end lost 3 bases, the J end lost 3 bases, and 12 bases lay between the germline ends. The CDR3 nucleotides read TGTGCCACCAGCAGCGTTGACCCGGGCTACGAGCAGTACTTC. It codes for CATSSVDPGYEQYF. Drawing the rest from reference TRBV15 and TRBJ2-7, the complete variable domain is DAMVIQNPRYQVTQFGKPVTLSCSQTLNHNVMYWYQQKSSQAPKLLFHYYDKDFNNEADTPDNFQSRRPNTSFCFLDIRSPGLGDTAMYLCATSSVDPGYEQYFGPGTRLTVT.

This clone was observed once. The chain combines TRBV7-2 with TRBJ2-5; D is perhaps TRBD2 (5 bases). V lost 0 bases, J lost 5 bases, and 13 bases lay in between. The V gene's germline CDR1 is SGHTA and CDR2 FQGNSA. This CDR3 region has 15 residues. The CDR3 region is CASSLALGIWETQYF. The CDR3 bases are TGTGCCAGCAGCTTAGCGCTCGGGATTTGGGAGACCCAGTACTTC.

V usage is TRBV4-3 and J usage is TRBJ1-3, with D perhaps matching TRBD1 (5 bases). Per the germline V gene, CDR1 is LGHNA and CDR2 is YSLEER. V dropped 0 bases and J dropped 7 bases, with 7 bases sitting between them. This CDR3 is built from 13 residues. Written as DNA, the CDR3 is TGCGCCAGCAGCCAAGAGGAGGGGAACACCATATATTTT. This translates into CASSQEEGNTIYF.

This chain connects TRBV15 to TRBJ2-1, with TRBD2 identical over 9 bases. From germline, CDR1 is LNHNV and CDR2 YYDKDF (reference sequence). Trimming cost V 3 bases and J 6 bases; bases outside gene matches: 6. The CDR3 runs 15 residues. The CDR3 DNA reads as TGTGCCACCAGCAGGACGGGACTAGCCCCCAATGAGCAGTTCTTC. This codes for CATSRTGLAPNEQFF.

J is TRBJ2-7 and V is TRBV4-2; 7 bases match TRBD2. CDR3 size: 15 residues. The germline V gene encodes CDR1 LGHNA and CDR2 YNFKEQ. V was clipped by 1 base and J by 7 bases; unmatched bases: 10. For the CDR3, the DNA is TGTGCCAGCAGCCAAGTTGCTAGCGGCCTGAGGGAGCAGTACTTC. It translates to CASSQVASGLREQYF.

V and J are TRBV9 and TRBJ2-5, with D possibly TRBD2 on 5 matching bases. V lost 4 bases, J lost 7 bases, and 20 bases lay in between. CDR1 SGDLS and CDR2 YYNGEE come from the germline V gene. The CDR3 covers 15 residues. CDR3 protein: CASSPVGERAGTQYF. In DNA form, the CDR3 reads TGTGCCAGCAGCCCGGTGGGTGAACGCGCGGGGACCCAGTACTTC.

The gene calls are TRBV6-1 and TRBJ2-7; TRBD2 matches at 9 bases. This CDR3 has 15 residues. Germline V gene data show CDR1 as MNHNS and CDR2 as SASEGT. The V gene end was trimmed by 3 bases and the J gene end by 2 bases; junction bases not matched to a gene: 5. Written as DNA, the CDR3 is TGTGCCAGCAGTGATGGGCTAGCGGGACCCTACGAGCAGTACTTC. Translated, it gives CASSDGLAGPYEQYF.

The chain couples TRBV11-2 to TRBJ2-3, with 8 bases matching TRBD1. Germline V gene lookup returns CDR1 SGHAT and CDR2 FQNNGV. The V and J ends lost 1 base and 3 bases, in that order; junction bases with no gene match: 6. This CDR3 has 16 amino acids. In DNA, the CDR3 is TGTGCCAGCAGCTTAGGTCAGGGGGCTAAAACAGATACGCAGTATTTT. Translating gives CASSLGQGAKTDTQYF.

The chain combines TRBV7-6 with TRBJ2-7; 8 bases line up with TRBD2. Unmatched junction bases numbered 6, after V lost 2 bases and J lost 6 bases. CDR3 size: 14 residues. Germline V gene sequence: CDR1 SGHVS, CDR2 FNYEAQ. The CDR3 region is CASSLNPGRGEQYF. CDR3 DNA sequence: TGTGCCAGCAGCTTAAATCCCGGGAGGGGCGAGCAGTACTTC.

This chain connects TRBV7-2 to TRBJ2-5; 15 bases match TRBD2. CDR3 size: 18 residues. Germline V gene lookup returns CDR1 SGHTA and CDR2 FQGNSA. The trim removed 1 base at V and 5 bases at J, leaving 8 bases unmatched. CDR3 sequence (DNA): TGTGCCAGCAGCTTAGTAAGGACTAGCGGGGGGGCCCGGGAGACCCAGTACTTC. It encodes CASSLVRTSGGARETQYF.

The chain joins TRBV12-5 to TRBJ2-1; 10 bases are a match to TRBD1. The V gene's germline CDR1 is LGHNT and CDR2 FRNRAP. The CDR3 loop spans 15 amino acids. V shed 6 bases and J 8 bases; nucleotides not matched to a gene: 10. CDR3 nucleotides: TGTGCTAGTGGCCTTGACAGGGGGCTTAGCGATGAGCAGTTCTTC. It encodes CASGLDRGLSDEQFF.

This clone was seen a handful of times. This chain connects TRBV6-4 to TRBJ2-2, with no clear D. CDR3 length: 13 residues. CDR1 is MRHNA, CDR2 SNTAGT, per germline. Trimming left V 3 bases short and J 3 bases short, with 5 bases between. DNA of the CDR3: TGTGCCAGCAGTGAGGGCTACACCGGGGAGCTGTTTTTT. Its protein is CASSEGYTGELFF.

The V call is TRBV7-2, the J call TRBJ2-7, with D tentatively TRBD1 (6 bases). Trimming shortened V by 6 bases and J by 3 bases, and 18 bases separated the two germline ends. The V gene's germline CDR1 is SGHTA and CDR2 FQGNSA. CDR3 length equals 15 residues. CDR3 sequence: CASSSLGTSYYEQYF. The CDR3 bases are TGTGCCAGCAGTTCCCTCGGGACATCGTACTACGAGCAGTACTTC.

The sample holds a few counts of this clone. The chain employs TRBV7-8 and TRBJ1-2; D ambiguous. CDR1 is SGHVS and CDR2 is FQNEAQ in the germline V gene. This CDR3 has 13 residues. V lost 2 bases and J lost 4, with 8 bases in between. In DNA, the CDR3 is TGTGCCAGCAGCTTAACCAGGATCTATGGCTACACCTTC. As protein: CASSLTRIYGYTF.

V gene TRBV19 combines with J gene TRBJ1-2; 9 nucleotides align to TRBD1. This CDR3 contains 13 residues. V gave up 7 bases and J gave up 6 bases; unmatched junction bases: 6. Per germline, CDR1 LNHDA and CDR2 SQIVND (reference sequence). The DNA for the CDR3 is TGTGCCAGTATCCCTGACAGGGGGAATGGCTACACCTTC. It translates to CASIPDRGNGYTF. Using reference TRBV19 and TRBJ1-2 for the parts outside the CDR3, the full variable domain is DGGITQSPKYLFRKEGQNVTLSCEQNLNHDAMYWYRQDPGQGLRLIYYSQIVNDFQKGDIAEGYSVSREKKESFPLTVTSAQKNPTAFYLCASIPDRGNGYTFGSGTRLTVV.

V is TRBV7-9 and J is TRBJ1-2; D gene ambiguous. The CDR3 totals 12 residues. Trimming took off 3 bases at V and 7 bases at J, with 9 bases between the two ends. CDR1 SEHNR and CDR2 FQNEAQ come from the germline V gene (reference sequence). CDR3 sequence (DNA): TGTGCCAGCAGCTTTATTCCGGGTGGCTACACCTTC. It specifies CASSFIPGGYTF.

This clone was counted a single time. This chain uses TRBV7-2 with TRBJ2-7, with TRBD2 matching over 10 bases. This CDR3 contains 15 residues. After removal of 0 bases from V and 3 bases from J, the junction contained 2 bases not matched to a gene. Per germline, CDR1 SGHTA and CDR2 FQGNSA. The CDR3 loop is CASSLAQRGGYEQYF. The CDR3 nucleotides read TGTGCCAGCAGCTTAGCTCAGCGGGGGGGCTACGAGCAGTACTTC.

This clone was detected only a few times. The J gene is TRBJ1-1, the V gene TRBV19; weak D call: TRBD1 (5 bases). The CDR3 spans 15 residues. Germline assignment: CDR1 LNHDA and CDR2 SQIVND (reference sequence). The ends were cut back, 1 base at V and 0 bases at J, with 9 bases in the middle. Here the CDR3 reads CASSIGRVMNTEAFF. The DNA for the CDR3 is TGTGCCAGTAGTATAGGCAGGGTTATGAACACTGAAGCTTTCTTT.

The chain is built from TRBV18 and TRBJ2-1; D may be TRBD2 (6 bases). The ends were cut back, 2 bases at V and 7 bases at J, with 12 bases in the middle. The germline V gene has CDR1 KGHSH and CDR2 LQKENI. CDR3 length: 14 amino acids. The CDR3, as DNA: TGTGCCAGCTCACCAGGAGGGGTGCGTAATGAGCAGTTCTTC. It is translated as CASSPGGVRNEQFF.